This T cell receptor (beta chain) was identified in a study of cytomegalovirus exposure and HLA in healthy donors. The PCR ran on 60 Vbeta and 13 Jbeta primers. Profiling relied on immunoSEQ multiplex PCR, and the TCRdb table lists in-frame clones only, not all of them. This repertoire shows more than 150,000 clones, more than 65% found once; its top ten account for about 1.5%. In regard to this clone: Its specificity is not known.

Whole-study findings and limits: TCR beta chains numbering 150 to 200 were designated cytomegalovirus-associated.

The CDR3 loop spans 14 amino acids. The V gene lost 6 bases and the J gene lost 3 bases, with 14 bases spanning the gap. In germline, CDR1 is MDHEN, CDR2 SYDVKM. The V gene is TRBV28, the J gene TRBJ1-2; a possible D gene is TRBD1 (5 bases). What was sequenced was PBMCs. This TCR came from a man aged 45 to 65 in good health and CMV-seropositive. The CDR3 DNA sequence: TGTGCCAGCAGAACGTCAGGGCGCGACTATGGCTACACCTTC. This translates into CASRTSGRDYGYTF.